This T cell receptor (beta chain) stems from a study of prognosis after radiotherapy for stage I lung cancer. The authors amplified TCR beta CDR3 from genomic DNA using two-round multiplex PCR. The first round of PCR was done with primers that matched each TRBV and TRBJ gene. The second round of PCR employed universal primers. One entry per CDR3 protein, called by TCRdb with MiXCR from the multiplex PCR reads. The sample has some 27,000 distinct CDR3 sequences, 30% to 40% seen once. This CDR3 comprises 14 residues. Germline values: CDR1 MNHEY, CDR2 SVGEGT. Trimming took off 4 bases at V and 8 bases at J, with 12 bases between the two ends. This clonotype showed up many times. Its antigen is currently unknown. Findings of the study overall: Among expanded TCR clones, tumor specificity was not determined. Counts of unique TCR clones fell following stereotactic body radiation therapy, median around 10,000 versus 6,900.

The receptor's source is a donor aged 50 or older with non-small cell lung cancer. Sequencing used PBMCs, obtained before or after stereotactic body radiation therapy (not recorded which). The chain recombines TRBV6-2 or TRBV6-3 with TRBJ1-6; D possibly corresponds to TRBD1 (6 bases). The CDR3 sequence is CASSSGAVYSPLHF. CDR3 DNA sequence: TGTGCCAGCAGTTCGGGGGCTGTATATTCACCCCTCCACTTT.